Below, 30 T cell receptor beta chains from the same sample are listed, as sequenced in a study of T cell repertoires in cytomegalovirus infection. TCRdb re-derived calls from the reads in MiXCR, one entry per CDR3 protein. The sample lists roughly 200,000 distinct CDR3 sequences, approximately 38% occurring once. These receptors' antigens are unknown. The source was CD8+ T cells from cultured PBMCs, collected from culture after CMV antigen stimulation. The source is a human donor in good health (CMV status not recorded). Some clones in this sample may be carry-over from other donors' samples.

The chain links TRBV28 to TRBJ2-7; TRBD2 matches 9 bases. Germline CDR1 and CDR2: MDHEN and SYDVKM. The CDR3 contains 13 residues. Unmatched junction bases numbered 2, after V lost 2 bases and J lost 6 bases. CDR3 DNA sequence: TGTGCCAGCAGTTTAGTAGCGGGAGTCGAGCAGTACTTC. It encodes CASSLVAGVEQYF.

This clonotype was picked up many times. The V and J genes are TRBV12-3 or TRBV12-4 and TRBJ2-5; D gene unclear. The CDR3 has 14 residues. Trimming stripped 6 bases from V and 4 bases from J, with 15 bases between. CDR3 residues: CASSSDSRGETQYF. The DNA of the CDR3 is TGTGCCAGCAGCTCCGACTCCCGAGGAGAGACCCAGTACTTC.

The table lists this clonotype with a few counts. This sequence joins TRBV7-9 and TRBJ2-1; D gene unclear. This CDR3 region has 12 residues. Deletions cut 4 bases from V and 10 bases from J, with 11 bases between. Looked up from germline, CDR1 is SEHNR and CDR2 is FQNEAQ (reference sequence). This CDR3 is CASSSLGFEQFF. Here the CDR3 DNA reads TGTGCCAGCAGCTCCCTGGGTTTCGAGCAGTTCTTC. The full variable domain, in which reference TRBV7-9 and TRBJ2-1 provide the parts outside the CDR3, is DTGVSQNPRHKITKRGQNVTFRCDPISEHNRLYWYRQTLGQGPEFLTYFQNEAQLEKSRLLSDRFSAERPKGSFSTLEIQRTEQGDSAMYLCASSSLGFEQFFGPGTRLTVL.

The genes are TRBV11-2 and TRBJ2-1; a weak D match, TRBD2 (7 bases). The germline V gene has CDR1 SGHAT and CDR2 FQNNGV. Trimming pared 8 bases from V and 2 bases from J, leaving 19 bases between. The CDR3 totals 16 residues. The CDR3 bases are TGTGCCAGCTGCCTCTGGGGGGGGCAAACCTACAATGAGCAGTTCTTC. Translation: CASCLWGGQTYNEQFF. Based on the CDR3 plus reference TRBV11-2 and TRBJ2-1, the full variable domain is EAGVAQSPRYKIIEKRQSVAFWCNPISGHATLYWYQQILGQGPKLLIQFQNNGVVDDSQLPKDRFSAERLKGVDSTLKIQPAKLEDSAVYLCASCLWGGQTYNEQFFGPGTRLTVL.

CDR3 loop: CASSRGPAGLYTF. The CDR3 DNA reads as TGTGCCAGCAGCCGTGGACCCGCGGGGCTATACACCTTC. The rearrangement uses TRBV7-9 and TRBJ1-2; tentatively, D is TRBD1 (5 bases). The length of the CDR3 is 13 residues. Trimming pared 5 bases from V and 11 bases from J, leaving 18 bases between. Germline V gene sequence: CDR1 SEHNR, CDR2 FQNEAQ (reference sequence).

This clonotype is a singleton in its sample. DNA for the CDR3: TGTGCCAATCAACCGGGGGGCTACACCTTC. Translated: CANQPGGYTF. The V and J genes are TRBV19 and TRBJ1-2; D call uncertain. This CDR3 is built from 10 residues. Germline V gene data show CDR1 as LNHDA and CDR2 as SQIVND (reference sequence). With 10 bases removed from V and 8 bases from J, the gap between germline ends came to 11 bases.

This clonotype was seen at least ten times. This chain joins TRBV7-6 and TRBJ1-2, with unresolved D. The germline V gene has CDR1 SGHVS and CDR2 FNYEAQ. V dropped 0 bases and J dropped 8 bases, with 16 bases sitting between them. The CDR3 covers 15 residues. CDR3 sequence: CASSLAGGGSGGYTF. DNA for the CDR3: TGTGCCAGCAGCTTAGCGGGCGGCGGATCTGGGGGCTACACCTTC.

Here the CDR3 DNA reads TGTGCCAGCAGCATCTTATTGACAGTCTACGAGCAGTACTTC. Protein: CASSILLTVYEQYF. The V gene is TRBV5-6, the J gene TRBJ2-7, with D perhaps matching TRBD1 (5 bases). Per the germline V gene, CDR1 is SGHDT and CDR2 is YYEEEE. V was cut by 4 bases and J by 3 bases, with 14 bases left in between. CDR3 length: 14 residues.

The chain employs TRBV5-6 and TRBJ2-3; D gene unclear. Germline CDR1 and CDR2: SGHDT and YYEEEE. This CDR3 contains 12 residues. Trimming left V 5 bases short and J 4 bases short, with 8 bases between. The CDR3 is CASSLRSDTQYF. The CDR3 DNA reads as TGTGCCAGCAGTTTACGGTCAGATACGCAGTATTTT.

This clonotype has a handful of counts. This CDR3 reads CASSFRHNTEAFF. CDR3 sequence (DNA): TGTGCCAGCAGTTTTCGACATAACACTGAAGCTTTCTTT. The V gene is TRBV27, the J gene TRBJ1-1; the D is unclear. The CDR3 runs to 13 residues. The V gene's germline CDR1 is MNHEY and CDR2 SMNVEV (reference sequence). V lost 3 bases and J lost 2, with 7 bases in between.

The rearrangement uses TRBV4-2 and TRBJ1-1, with 7 bases fitting TRBD1. The CDR3 is 18 residues long. J lost 1 base, V lost 1 base, and 12 bases had no gene match. Germline V gives CDR1 LGHNA, CDR2 YNFKEQ. CDR3 protein: CASSQVAATGLGNTEAFF. The CDR3, as DNA: TGTGCCAGCAGCCAAGTAGCGGCGACAGGGTTGGGGAACACTGAAGCTTTCTTT.

The V and J genes are TRBV5-1 and TRBJ1-1; D gene ambiguous. V lost 6 bases to trimming and J lost 9 bases, with 12 bases between them. Germline V lookup: CDR1 SGHRS, CDR2 YFSETQ. The CDR3 has 11 amino acids. The CDR3 DNA reads as TGCGCCAGCAATCGGGCCGGGAAAGCTTTCTTT. Amino acids: CASNRAGKAFF.

V gene TRBV9 combines with J gene TRBJ2-2; D could derive from TRBD1 or TRBD2 (5 bases each). This CDR3 has 20 amino acids. V gave up 3 bases and J gave up 6 bases, with 30 bases separating them. Germline values: CDR1 SGDLS, CDR2 YYNGEE. The CDR3 protein is CASSESRPLPWDEEAGELFF. CDR3 in DNA: TGTGCCAGCAGCGAAAGCCGGCCCCTACCCTGGGACGAGGAGGCCGGGGAGCTGTTTTTT.

The genes are TRBV7-9 and TRBJ2-4; 7 bases are a match to TRBD1. Germline V gene sequence: CDR1 SEHNR, CDR2 FQNEAQ (reference sequence). CDR3 length equals 18 residues. V shed 5 bases, J shed 1 base, and the junction held 14 bases outside the gene matches. The CDR3: CASSPKRGLAAAKNIQYF. The CDR3 bases are TGTGCCAGCAGCCCTAAAAGGGGGCTAGCAGCGGCCAAAAACATTCAGTACTTC.

This clonotype was seen only a few times. CDR3 in amino acids: CAISESGQGDDEQFF. CDR3 coding DNA: TGTGCCATCAGTGAGTCCGGACAGGGGGACGATGAGCAGTTCTTC. V gene TRBV10-3 combines with J gene TRBJ2-1, with 10 positions matching TRBD1. Germline V gene lookup returns CDR1 ENHRY and CDR2 SYGVKD. This CDR3 is built from 15 residues. V lost 0 bases to trimming and J lost 8 bases; unmatched junction nucleotides: 4.

V usage is TRBV12-3 or TRBV12-4 and J usage is TRBJ2-4; the D is unclear. V was clipped by 5 bases and J by 0 bases, with 8 bases between them. The CDR3 is made up of 14 amino acids. CDR3 amino acids: CASSARVAKNIQYF. CDR3 nucleotides: TGTGCCAGCAGTGCTCGGGTAGCCAAAAACATTCAGTACTTC.

This clonotype turned up a few times. This chain joins TRBV7-8 and TRBJ2-1; 9 bases agree with TRBD1. V dropped 5 bases and J dropped 8; count of bases not matched to a gene: 7. The CDR3 totals 14 residues. Per germline, CDR1 SGHVS and CDR2 FQNEAQ. The CDR3 protein is CASSLGQGQHEQFF. The DNA of the CDR3 is TGTGCCAGCAGCCTAGGACAGGGGCAGCATGAGCAGTTCTTC.

The chain links TRBV10-2 to TRBJ1-1; a weak D match, TRBD1 (6 bases). V lost 6 bases and J lost 3, with 14 bases in between. Germline values: CDR1 WSHSY, CDR2 SAAADI. The CDR3 sequence is 14 residues long. The CDR3 protein is CASSNRDTYTEAFF. The CDR3 DNA reads TGCGCCAGCAGCAACCGGGACACTTACACTGAAGCTTTCTTT.

V and J are TRBV12-3 or TRBV12-4 and TRBJ2-7; 9 bases fit TRBD1. V shed 5 bases, J shed 3 bases, and the junction held 5 bases outside the gene matches. This CDR3 contains 14 residues. CDR3 protein: CASSGGQGNYEQYF. CDR3 nucleotides: TGTGCCAGCAGTGGAGGACAGGGGAACTACGAGCAGTACTTC.

The chain has TRBV2 and TRBJ2-7, with TRBD2 matching over 7 bases. This CDR3 has 14 amino acids. Trimming cost V 5 bases and J 1 base; bases outside gene matches: 5. Germline V gives CDR1 SNHLY, CDR2 FYNNEI. The CDR3 sequence is CASSPREKSYEQYF. For the CDR3, the DNA is TGTGCCAGCAGTCCGCGGGAGAAATCCTACGAGCAGTACTTC.

The sample holds a few counts of this clonotype. The rearrangement uses TRBV27 and TRBJ2-7; maybe TRBD1 (5 bases). This CDR3 has 15 residues. V lost 5 bases and J lost 0, with 14 bases in between. Germline CDR1 is MNHEY and CDR2 is SMNVEV (reference sequence). The CDR3 sequence is CASSHRQGSSYEQYF. In DNA, the CDR3 is TGTGCCAGCAGTCACCGTCAGGGAAGCTCCTACGAGCAGTACTTC.

This clonotype was seen more than once but under ten times. This chain uses TRBV28 with TRBJ2-3; the match to TRBD2 covers 12 bases. V gave up 3 bases and J gave up 4 bases; unmatched junction bases: 8. The CDR3 covers 17 residues. Germline lookup yields CDR1 MDHEN and CDR2 SYDVKM. This chain's CDR3 is CASSLGRLAGVPDTQYF. CDR3 nucleotides: TGTGCCAGCAGTTTGGGTAGACTAGCGGGAGTGCCAGATACGCAGTATTTT.

This clonotype was detected only a few times. The chain combines TRBV11-1 with TRBJ2-2; 7 positions match TRBD2. The J segment lost 0 bases and the V segment lost 5 bases, leaving 12 bases of the junction unmatched. CDR1 is SGHAT, CDR2 FQDESV, per germline (reference sequence). The length of the CDR3 is 18 residues. The CDR3 sequence: CASSPYVAAGANTGELFF. CDR3 nucleotides: TGTGCCAGCAGCCCGTATGTAGCCGCGGGGGCGAACACCGGGGAGCTGTTTTTT.

The rearrangement joins TRBV7-6 to TRBJ2-1; 8 bases align to TRBD2. CDR1 and CDR2 (germline): SGHVS, FNYEAQ. The CDR3 extends over 14 amino acids. After removal of 4 bases from V and 8 bases from J, the junction contained 7 bases not matched to a gene. CDR3 region: CASSSGLGADEQFF. The CDR3 region has the DNA TGTGCCAGCAGCTCGGGACTAGGGGCCGATGAGCAGTTCTTC.

The chain uses TRBV10-3 and TRBJ2-2; TRBD1 matches at 8 bases. Germline assignment: CDR1 ENHRY and CDR2 SYGVKD. The ends lost 4 bases at V and 7 bases at J; junction bases unmatched: 11. CDR3 length: 16 residues. The CDR3 here is CAISGTTKGQVGELFF. The CDR3 region has the DNA TGTGCCATCAGTGGGACTACCAAGGGACAGGTCGGGGAGCTGTTTTTT.

The rearrangement uses TRBV14 and TRBJ2-1, with D perhaps TRBD1 (6 bases). The CDR3 is 16 residues long. The ends were cut back, 0 bases at V and 7 bases at J, with 16 bases in the middle. Germline CDR1 reads SGHDN; CDR2 reads FVKESK. This chain's CDR3 is CASSQDMGARDNEQFF. The CDR3 DNA reads as TGTGCCAGCAGCCAAGATATGGGGGCCCGGGATAATGAGCAGTTCTTC.

This clonotype turned up a few times. The chain employs TRBV27 and TRBJ1-4; perhaps TRBD1 as D (6 bases). The CDR3 is 14 amino acids. Germline-derived CDR1 and CDR2 are MNHEY and SMNVEV (reference sequence). V lost 6 bases and J lost 4, with 12 bases in between. The DNA of the CDR3 is TGTGCCAGCAGGGACGGACAGCTTAATGAAAAACTGTTTTTT. This codes for CASRDGQLNEKLFF.

The V and J genes are TRBV6-1 and TRBJ1-5, with TRBD1 as a possible D gene (6 bases). The V end was cut by 1 base, the J end by 8 bases, with 9 bases between. The CDR3 totals 13 residues. Germline values: CDR1 MNHNS, CDR2 SASEGT. This CDR3 reads CASSEEGEEPQHF. CDR3 coding DNA: TGTGCCAGCAGTGAAGAGGGGGAGGAGCCCCAGCATTTT.

The CDR3 nucleotides read TGTGCCTGGAGTGTACTGACAGGGGGCGAGCAGTACTTC. Its protein is CAWSVLTGGEQYF. The V call is TRBV30, the J call TRBJ2-7; 9 nucleotides match TRBD1. V shed 0 bases and J 6 bases; nucleotides not matched to a gene: 3. CDR3 length: 13 amino acids. Looked up from germline, CDR1 is GTSNPN and CDR2 is SVGIG (reference sequence).

This clonotype was found a few times. The chain uses TRBV6-8 and TRBJ1-1; D might be TRBD1 (5 bases). The CDR3 consists of 13 residues. Trimming cost V 9 bases and J 0 bases, with 11 bases left between them. The germline V gene has CDR1 MNHGY and CDR2 SAAAGT. The CDR3 nucleotides read TGTGCCAGTCGACAGCAAATGAACACTGAAGCTTTCTTT. It specifies CASRQQMNTEAFF.